Each of the 25 T cell receptor beta chains below was sequenced from the same sample in a study of T cell responses to AZD1222 COVID-19 vaccine. TCRdb's table, derived via immunoSEQ multiplex PCR, lists solely in-frame clones and lacks some. The data hold under 95,000 clones, with approximately 86% observed a single time. Here the sequenced sample was peripheral blood, taken on day 0 of AZD1222 vaccination. The receptors shown here come from an adult in good health.

The CDR3 sequence is CASSYSEEGAEAFF. The CDR3 bases are TGTGCCAGCAGTTACTCGGAGGAAGGGGCTGAAGCTTTCTTT. This chain connects TRBV6-6 to TRBJ1-1; D may be TRBD1 (5 bases). V lost 0 bases and J 6 bases, leaving 11 bases between the germline ends. Germline lookup yields CDR1 MNHNY and CDR2 SVGAGI (reference sequence). This CDR3 has 14 residues.

This chain uses TRBV10-3 with TRBJ1-1; D ambiguous. The CDR3 length is 12 residues. Trimming took 3 bases from V and 11 from J, leaving 13 bases between them. Germline CDR1 is ENHRY and CDR2 is SYGVKD. The CDR3: CAISERSGEAFF. The CDR3 DNA follows: TGTGCCATCAGTGAAAGGTCCGGGGAGGCTTTCTTT.

The count of this clone is one. The chain has TRBV6-9 and TRBJ2-7; perhaps TRBD2 as D (6 bases). CDR1 and CDR2 from the germline V gene are MNHGY and SVAAGI. V lost 2 bases to trimming and J lost 2 bases, with 13 bases between them. This CDR3 contains 15 residues. The DNA for the CDR3 is TGTGCCAGCAGTTATGGTCCTCAGCGGGCCTACGAGCAGTACTTC. Encoded protein: CASSYGPQRAYEQYF.

The genes are TRBV5-1 and TRBJ2-5; D gene unclear. Germline lookup yields CDR1 SGHRS and CDR2 YFSETQ. The CDR3 extends over 13 amino acids. V was clipped by 3 bases and J by 1 base, with 7 bases between them. The CDR3 loop is CASSYAGQETQYF. The CDR3 nucleotides read TGCGCCAGCAGCTACGCAGGCCAAGAGACCCAGTACTTC.

This clone showed up just once. The chain couples TRBV3-1 (or the pseudogene TRBV3-2) to TRBJ2-3; the match to TRBD1 covers 7 bases. Losses at the gene ends were 4 bases for V and 4 bases for J; bases not matched to a gene: 11. The CDR3 runs to 16 residues. Germline V gene sequence: CDR1 LGHDT, CDR2 YNNKEL (reference sequence). The CDR3 DNA sequence: TGTGCCAGCAGCCGCCCGACAGGGATTGGGCCAGATACGCAGTATTTT. It specifies CASSRPTGIGPDTQYF.

The gene calls are TRBV28 and TRBJ2-7; no clear D. The CDR3 totals 15 residues. Trimming pared 2 bases from V and 0 bases from J, leaving 11 bases between. Germline assignment: CDR1 MDHEN and CDR2 SYDVKM. The CDR3 loop reads CASSLQSLSSYEQYF. CDR3 coding DNA: TGTGCCAGCAGTTTACAGTCCCTAAGCTCCTACGAGCAGTACTTC.

This chain uses TRBV18 with TRBJ1-2; D is perhaps TRBD1 (5 bases). The CDR3 extends over 13 amino acids. Trimming stripped 0 bases from V and 8 bases from J, with 10 bases between. The germline CDR1 and CDR2 sequences are KGHSH and LQKENI. Here the CDR3 DNA reads TGTGCCAGCTCACCACCAAGGGGTCACGGCTACACCTTC. Protein product: CASSPPRGHGYTF.

About this clone: An end of the junction differs from the germline gene, which may be a read error. V usage is TRBV27 and J usage is TRBJ2-1; tentatively, D is TRBD2 (6 bases). Germline assignment: CDR1 MNHEY and CDR2 SMNVEV (reference sequence). This CDR3 comprises 11 residues. In DNA, the CDR3 is TGTGCCAGCAGTTTACGGGGGAGGTTAATCTTC. It specifies CASSLRGRLIF.

The chain recombines TRBV14 with TRBJ2-7, with D perhaps matching TRBD2 (7 bases). This CDR3 contains 15 residues. The ends were cut back, 2 bases at V and 5 bases at J, with 16 bases in the middle. The V gene's germline CDR1 is SGHDN and CDR2 FVKESK. CDR3 sequence reads: CASSQFGGGRDEQYF. The CDR3 coding sequence is TGTGCCAGCAGCCAATTTGGGGGGGGCAGGGACGAGCAGTACTTC.

This clone was counted between two and nine times. The genes are TRBV20-1 and TRBJ1-6; D gene uncertain. Germline CDR1 reads DFQATT; CDR2 reads SNEGSKA (reference sequence). With 7 bases removed from V and 9 bases from J, the gap between germline ends came to 7 bases. This CDR3 is 10 amino acids long. This chain's CDR3 is CSVLGSPLHF. The CDR3 nucleotides read TGCAGTGTCTTGGGTTCACCCCTCCACTTT.

The chain is built from TRBV5-1 and TRBJ2-3, with 14 bases aligning to TRBD2. Germline V gene data show CDR1 as SGHRS and CDR2 as YFSETQ. The CDR3 loop spans 18 amino acids. The junction had 5 bases not matched to a gene; V was cut back by 0 bases and J by 2 bases. The CDR3 is CASSLDGTSGSLTDTQYF. CDR3 nucleotides: TGCGCCAGCAGCTTGGACGGGACTAGCGGGAGCCTCACAGATACGCAGTATTTT.

This clone showed up just once. The chain uses TRBV11-2 and TRBJ1-5; D is ambiguous. This CDR3 has 14 residues. Trimming pared 5 bases from V and 5 bases from J, leaving 13 bases between. Per the germline V gene, CDR1 is SGHAT and CDR2 is FQNNGV. In DNA form, the CDR3 reads TGTGCCAGCAGCCAAGAAGCAGGTTATCAGCCCCAGCATTTT. It encodes CASSQEAGYQPQHF.

V and J are TRBV28 and TRBJ2-7; D remains ambiguous. Germline assignment: CDR1 MDHEN and CDR2 SYDVKM. The CDR3 extends over 14 amino acids. V was cut by 1 base and J by 3 bases, with 10 bases left in between. The CDR3, as DNA: TGTGCCAGCAGTTTATCAGGTTTTGGCTACGAGCAGTACTTC. Its protein product is CASSLSGFGYEQYF.

The rearrangement joins TRBV5-1 to TRBJ2-5; D gene uncertain. The germline V gene encodes CDR1 SGHRS and CDR2 YFSETQ. This CDR3 region has 13 residues. V was shortened by 0 bases and J by 5 bases, with 8 bases between the two germline ends. The CDR3 here is CASSLAMGETQYF. CDR3 in DNA: TGCGCCAGCAGCTTGGCCATGGGGGAGACCCAGTACTTC.

This chain connects TRBV9 to TRBJ2-2, with TRBD1 matching over 10 bases. CDR3 length equals 16 residues. The germline CDR1 and CDR2 sequences are SGDLS and YYNGEE. J lost 4 bases, V lost 3 bases, and 6 bases had no gene match. CDR3 nucleotides: TGTGCCAGCAGCGCGTTTGGGACAGGGGTCACCGGGGAGCTGTTTTTT. Its protein product is CASSAFGTGVTGELFF.

The CDR3, as DNA: TGTGCCAGCAGTAATAGCGGGATTGTGTTTGGCTATGAGCAGTTCTTC. This translates into CASSNSGIVFGYEQFF. The V and J genes are TRBV6-2 or TRBV6-3 and TRBJ2-1, with TRBD2 matching 8 bases. The CDR3 contains 16 residues. V lost 5 bases to trimming and J lost 8 bases; unmatched junction nucleotides: 14. CDR1 and CDR2 (germline): MNHEY, SVGEGT.

The J gene is TRBJ2-7, the V gene TRBV12-3 or TRBV12-4; 7 nucleotides agree with TRBD2. With V trimmed by 8 bases and J by 6 bases, 7 bases remained unmatched. This CDR3 has 12 residues. Written as DNA, the CDR3 is TGTGCCAGCTCAAAAGGGGAGGGCGAGCAGTACTTC. Its translation is CASSKGEGEQYF.

The chain couples TRBV7-6 to TRBJ1-4; D is perhaps TRBD1 (6 bases). CDR3 length: 15 residues. Germline CDR1 reads SGHVS; CDR2 reads FNYEAQ. V lost 5 bases and J 6 bases, leaving 16 bases between the germline ends. The CDR3 DNA reads as TGTGCCAGCAGCCAAATCTCAGGGGATGATGAAAAACTGTTTTTT. It codes for CASSQISGDDEKLFF.

The rearrangement links TRBV24-1 to TRBJ2-2; no reliable D call. The CDR3 spans 17 residues. Trimming shortened V by 2 bases and J by 3 bases, and 15 bases separated the two germline ends. Germline CDR1 reads KGHDR; CDR2 reads SFDVKD. The CDR3 coding sequence is TGTGCCACCAGTGATTCCGGGCAGAGCCTCGACACCGGGGAGCTGTTTTTT. Amino acids: CATSDSGQSLDTGELFF.

The rearrangement links TRBV18 to TRBJ2-1; possible D gene TRBD2, 5 bases. The germline V gene encodes CDR1 KGHSH and CDR2 LQKENI. This CDR3 comprises 16 residues. The V gene lost 3 bases and the J gene lost 2 bases, with 14 bases spanning the gap. The CDR3: CASSPGTSEAYNEQFF. DNA for the CDR3: TGTGCCAGCTCACCTGGCACTAGTGAAGCCTACAATGAGCAGTTCTTC.

The count of this clone is one. V gene TRBV7-9 combines with J gene TRBJ1-4, with a weak D call TRBD1 (5 bases). V was trimmed by 1 base and J by 6 bases, leaving 18 bases between them. Per the germline V gene, CDR1 is SEHNR and CDR2 is FQNEAQ (reference sequence). The CDR3 loop spans 17 amino acids. CDR3 sequence: CASSLGSGNLGDEKLFF. CDR3 sequence (DNA): TGTGCCAGCAGCTTAGGGTCAGGGAACCTCGGGGATGAAAAACTGTTTTTT. Combining the CDR3 with reference TRBV7-9 and TRBJ1-4 gives the whole variable domain DTGVSQNPRHKITKRGQNVTFRCDPISEHNRLYWYRQTLGQGPEFLTYFQNEAQLEKSRLLSDRFSAERPKGSFSTLEIQRTEQGDSAMYLCASSLGSGNLGDEKLFFGSGTQLSVL.

The chain has TRBV4-3 and TRBJ1-3; D gene ambiguous. Per the germline V gene, CDR1 is LGHNA and CDR2 is YSLEER. V was pared by 0 bases and J by 6 bases, with 9 bases between. CDR3 length: 14 amino acids. CDR3 in DNA: TGCGCCAGCAGCCAAGAGTACAGCACAAACACCATATATTTT. This sequence encodes CASSQEYSTNTIYF.

The chain joins TRBV19 to TRBJ2-3, with a possible D match to TRBD2 (5 bases). Germline-derived CDR1 and CDR2 are LNHDA and SQIVND (reference sequence). Trimming shortened V by 3 bases and J by 5 bases, and 15 bases separated the two germline ends. CDR3 length: 15 amino acids. The CDR3 region has the DNA TGTGCCAGTAGTATCTCTGGCCCCAGCGGAGATACGCAGTATTTT. Protein: CASSISGPSGDTQYF.

In the case of this clone: A read error is likely, as this CDR3 ends without the conserved phenylalanine or tryptophan. No DNA is shown, since the ends of the CDR3 on it are uncertain; the CDR3 is the one TCRdb lists. This chain links TRBV21-1 with TRBJ2-7. TRBV21-1 is marked as a pseudogene. The CDR3 contains 11 residues when both ends are counted. CDR3: CASSKFAGTDQ.

The genes are TRBV10-3 and TRBJ1-2; perhaps TRBD1 as D (6 bases). V lost 0 bases and J 4 bases, leaving 12 bases between the germline ends. This CDR3 spans 15 amino acids. CDR1 and CDR2 from the germline V gene are ENHRY and SYGVKD. The CDR3 spells CAISESSGTFYGYTF. The CDR3, as DNA: TGTGCCATCAGTGAGTCCTCCGGGACATTCTATGGCTACACCTTC.